This T cell receptor beta chain was obtained from a study of CD4+ T cells in melanoma. Study results and limitations: CD8+ T cell, macrophage and B cell function reportedly correlated with neoantigen-specific CD4+ T cells. Diverse differentiation states were reported for melanoma neoantigen-specific CD4+ T cells.

As regards this clone: As yet, its antigen is unknown.

The assay was immunoSEQ multiplex PCR, and TCRdb's table has in-frame clones only and misses some. Counted here are roughly 140,000 clones, roughly 91% occurring once; the ten biggest clones make up roughly 1.4%. The sequence derives from a human donor with melanoma.

CDR3 amino acids: CASSLATGTTNEKLFF. The CDR3 bases are TGTGCCAGCAGCTTAGCTACAGGGACAACTAATGAAAAACTGTTTTTT. J is TRBJ1-4 and V is TRBV7-9; D is perhaps TRBD1 (6 bases). V was shortened by 0 bases and J by 0 bases, with 8 bases between the two germline ends. The CDR3 contains 16 residues. In germline, CDR1 is SEHNR, CDR2 FQNEAQ (reference sequence).